These 23 T cell receptor beta chains share one sample of origin, sequenced in a study of vaccination and CD4 T cells after COVID-19. Sequencing of DNA taken from cultured CD4+ T cells relied on the Oncomine TCR Beta short-read assay. TCRdb reanalysed the PCR reads using MiXCR and keeps one entry per CDR3 protein. The sample has more than 9,000 distinct CDR3 sequences; just over 20% are singletons. The antigens these receptors bind are not known. Stated treatment: approximately 9-day PBMC culture with coronavirus spike peptide pools or control peptides (ViraFEST assay). This specimen consisted of CD4+ T cells from blood, cultured in vitro, obtained before SARS-CoV-2 vaccination. The receptors were sampled from a human donor who received a COVID-19 vaccine.

The V call is TRBV20-1, the J call TRBJ1-1; D is undetermined. The germline CDR1 and CDR2 sequences are DFQATT and SNEGSKA (reference sequence). V lost 2 bases, J lost 1 base, and 8 bases lay in between. This CDR3 contains 13 residues. This CDR3 is CSARKDGNTEAFF. Here the CDR3 DNA reads TGCAGTGCTAGAAAGGACGGGAACACTGAAGCTTTCTTT.

The chain is built from TRBV2 and TRBJ1-1; 7 bases map to TRBD1. Germline lookup yields CDR1 SNHLY and CDR2 FYNNEI. V trimming: 7 bases; J trimming: 5 bases; junction bases outside the gene matches: 10. The CDR3 runs 14 residues. CDR3 DNA: TGTGCCAGCACTAGGGACAGAGAGGAGACTGAAGCTTTCTTT. Protein sequence: CASTRDREETEAFF.

The V and J genes are TRBV4-1 and TRBJ2-3; TRBD1 matches 7 bases. This CDR3 contains 13 residues. V lost 0 bases to trimming and J lost 10 bases; unmatched junction nucleotides: 4. Germline CDR1 and CDR2: MGHRA and YSYEKL. CDR3 amino acids: CASSQDDRDAQYF. The CDR3 nucleotides read TGCGCCAGCAGCCAAGACGACAGGGACGCGCAGTATTTT.

This chain uses TRBV20-1 with TRBJ2-5; the D call may be TRBD1 or TRBD2 (6 bases each). CDR3 length equals 13 residues. Germline assignment: CDR1 DFQATT and CDR2 SNEGSKA (reference sequence). V lost 1 base to trimming and J lost 4 bases, with 10 bases between them. The CDR3 DNA is TGCAGTGCTAGAGCTGGGGGGCGAGAGACCCAGTACTTC. As protein: CSARAGGRETQYF.

This chain joins TRBV6-5 and TRBJ2-1; D is unresolved. This CDR3 spans 15 amino acids. Trimming stripped 2 bases from V and 0 bases from J, with 8 bases between. Per germline, CDR1 MNHEY and CDR2 SVGAGI. DNA for the CDR3: TGTGCCAGCAGTTACACGGGTTTCTCCTACAATGAGCAGTTCTTC. Encoded protein: CASSYTGFSYNEQFF.

The chain employs TRBV30 and TRBJ1-2; a weak D match, TRBD1 (6 bases). The CDR3 sequence is 12 residues long. The germline V gene encodes CDR1 GTSNPN and CDR2 SVGIG (reference sequence). V was cut by 3 bases and J by 8 bases, with 13 bases left in between. The CDR3 region has the DNA TGTGCCTGGAGGGCCAAGGGGGGCGGCTACACCTTC. Translating gives CAWRAKGGGYTF.

In its sample, this clonotype ranks as large. The chain combines TRBV10-3 with TRBJ2-7, with TRBD1 identical over 10 bases. Trimming took 1 base from V and 3 from J; bases not matched to a gene: 3. The CDR3 has 15 amino acids. Germline assignment: CDR1 ENHRY and CDR2 SYGVKD. The chain's CDR3 is CAISEYGTGDYEQYF. The CDR3 DNA reads as TGTGCCATCAGTGAGTACGGGACAGGGGACTACGAGCAGTACTTC.

By its share, this clonotype is medium-sized (0.01 to 0.1%). The rearrangement joins TRBV25-1 to TRBJ1-2, with 12 bases matching TRBD1. V gave up 5 bases and J gave up 2 bases; unmatched junction bases: 6. The germline gives CDR1 MGHDK, CDR2 SYGVNS. CDR3 length equals 16 residues. CDR3 sequence reads: CASSKTGTGGNYGYTF. CDR3 sequence (DNA): TGTGCCAGCAGTAAGACCGGGACAGGGGGCAACTATGGCTACACCTTC.

V gene TRBV5-1 combines with J gene TRBJ1-1; D ambiguous. V was cut by 3 bases and J by 0 bases, with 12 bases left in between. The CDR3 is made up of 15 amino acids. Germline loops: CDR1 SGHRS, CDR2 YFSETQ. In DNA, the CDR3 is TGCGCCAGCAGCTATCTAGACGGAGTGAACACTGAAGCTTTCTTT. It codes for CASSYLDGVNTEAFF.

This clonotype has more than one count but fewer than ten. The V gene is TRBV2, the J gene TRBJ1-2; no clear D. The CDR3 contains 13 residues. Germline values: CDR1 SNHLY, CDR2 FYNNEI. V was trimmed by 6 bases and J by 8 bases, leaving 16 bases between them. The CDR3 sequence is CASSYHPLDGYTF. In DNA form, the CDR3 reads TGTGCCAGCAGCTACCACCCTTTAGACGGCTACACCTTC.

This rearrangement joins TRBV30 to TRBJ1-2, with 7 bases lining up with TRBD1. This CDR3 spans 13 amino acids. The V segment lost 0 bases and the J segment 8 bases; nucleotides outside the gene matches: 6. CDR1 and CDR2 from the germline V gene are GTSNPN and SVGIG (reference sequence). CDR3 residues: CAWSVNAGGGYTF. The CDR3 region has the DNA TGTGCCTGGAGTGTGAACGCAGGGGGAGGCTACACCTTC.

This clonotype was counted between two and nine times. The chain couples TRBV6-1 to TRBJ1-1, with D unresolved. Trimming removed 7 bases at V and 4 bases at J, with 13 bases between. The CDR3 spans 13 residues. Looked up from germline, CDR1 is MNHNS and CDR2 is SASEGT. The CDR3 DNA sequence: TGTGCCAGCATTAATCAGCACGGCACTGAAGCTTTCTTT. It is translated as CASINQHGTEAFF.

This clonotype was seen a handful of times. The rearrangement uses TRBV12-5 and TRBJ1-1, with D maybe TRBD1 (5 bases). Germline-derived CDR1 and CDR2 are LGHNT and FRNRAP. V lost 3 bases to trimming and J lost 5 bases, with 16 bases between them. This CDR3 has 15 residues. The CDR3, as DNA: TGTGCTAGTGGTTTCAGGGCAGGTCAAGAGACTGAAGCTTTCTTT. Amino acid sequence: CASGFRAGQETEAFF.

This chain links TRBV6-1 with TRBJ1-3; D is possibly TRBD1 (5 bases). There are 15 residues in the CDR3. V lost 7 bases, J lost 3 bases, and 16 bases lay in between. From germline, CDR1 is MNHNS and CDR2 SASEGT. The CDR3 DNA follows: TGTGCCAGCAAGTGGGACCGAAGTATTGGAAACACCATATATTTT. It is translated as CASKWDRSIGNTIYF.

The chain carries TRBV5-1 and TRBJ1-5; D perhaps matches TRBD1 (5 bases). Germline lookup yields CDR1 SGHRS and CDR2 YFSETQ. Trimming cost V 1 base and J 7 bases, with 15 bases left between them. The CDR3 length is 15 residues. The CDR3 is CASSLWTSLWQPQHF. DNA of the CDR3: TGCGCCAGCAGCTTGTGGACATCCCTGTGGCAGCCCCAGCATTTT.

As regards this clonotype: The conserved closing phenylalanine or tryptophan is absent in this CDR3, likely reflecting a read error. This sequence joins TRBV7-9 and TRBJ1-6, with no clear D. Looked up from germline, CDR1 is SEHNR and CDR2 is FQNEAQ (reference sequence). The CDR3 sequence is 15 residues long. V was pared by 3 bases and J by 6 bases, with 12 bases between. The chain's CDR3 is CASSLDPMGNSPLHS. The CDR3 nucleotides read TGTGCCAGCAGCTTGGACCCTATGGGTAATTCACCCCTCCACTCT.

The genes are TRBV19 and TRBJ1-4; 9 positions match TRBD1. The length of the CDR3 is 15 residues. V was clipped by 5 bases and J by 12 bases; unmatched bases: 13. The germline V gene has CDR1 LNHDA and CDR2 SQIVND (reference sequence). The CDR3 region is CASSYDRGKQGELFF. The CDR3 region has the DNA TGTGCCAGTAGTTACGACAGGGGGAAGCAAGGGGAACTGTTTTTT.

This clonotype was seen more than once but under ten times. J is TRBJ2-7 and V is TRBV7-9, with a possible D match to TRBD2 (6 bases). V was cut by 1 base and J by 7 bases, with 11 bases left in between. Germline assignment: CDR1 SEHNR and CDR2 FQNEAQ (reference sequence). The CDR3 spans 13 residues. The CDR3 sequence: CASSLGVAGEQYF. In DNA, the CDR3 is TGTGCCAGCAGCTTAGGCGTCGCGGGGGAGCAGTACTTC.

This clonotype was detected a few times. V usage is TRBV20-1 and J usage is TRBJ2-1; D may be TRBD1 (5 bases). Germline values: CDR1 DFQATT, CDR2 SNEGSKA (reference sequence). Trimming removed 8 bases at V and 9 bases at J, with 26 bases between. The CDR3 consists of 15 residues. The DNA for the CDR3 is TGCAGTCTAATGAACACCAGGTTACAACAGGCTGAGCAGTTCTTC. Amino acid sequence: CSLMNTRLQQAEQFF.

This clonotype has just a few counts. This chain joins TRBV11-3 and TRBJ1-1, with D hard to call. V was pared by 11 bases and J by 1 base, with 8 bases between. This CDR3 has 11 residues. From germline, CDR1 is SGHNT and CDR2 YENEEA. The CDR3 sequence: CAVQRNTEAFF. CDR3 coding DNA: TGTGCCGTCCAGCGGAACACTGAAGCTTTCTTT.

The J gene is TRBJ1-1, the V gene TRBV10-1, with TRBD1 matching over 9 bases. Germline CDR1 WNHNN, CDR2 SYGVQD (reference sequence). The CDR3 covers 16 residues. V lost 10 bases and J lost 0; bases outside the gene matches: 12. CDR3 protein: CATSLGTGTMNTEAFF. The CDR3, as DNA: TGCGCCACCTCCCTGGGGACAGGGACCATGAACACTGAAGCTTTCTTT.

The chain couples TRBV6-5 to TRBJ2-3; TRBD1 aligns across 9 bases. Germline CDR1 reads MNHEY; CDR2 reads SVGAGI. V was clipped by 4 bases and J by 0 bases; unmatched bases: 11. This CDR3 region has 18 residues. The CDR3 sequence is CASSFGQGFPSSTDTQYF. CDR3 DNA: TGTGCCAGCAGTTTTGGACAGGGGTTCCCCTCTAGCACAGATACGCAGTATTTT.

There are a few counts of this clonotype. This chain uses TRBV7-2 with TRBJ2-3; perhaps TRBD2 as D (6 bases). The CDR3 totals 16 residues. Trimming took 2 bases from V and 1 from J, leaving 13 bases between them. Germline V gene data show CDR1 as SGHTA and CDR2 as FQGNSA. CDR3 nucleotides: TGTGCCAGCAGCTTAAGGGCGGGGTCGGGCACAGATACGCAGTATTTT. Translation gives CASSLRAGSGTDTQYF.